This is a list of T cell receptor beta chains from one sample in a study of blood T cell repertoires in COVID-19. The table came from immunoSEQ multiplex PCR; TCRdb's copy has only in-frame clones and leaves some out. The profile shows a few hundred thousand clones, around 92% of them singletons. Sequenced material: peripheral blood. The receptors were gathered from a man between 40 and 49 years old with acute or convalescent COVID-19. CDR3s include the opening cysteine and the closing phenylalanine or tryptophan. The D gene is left open where the match is weak. Not all rows give a size; the values are once, few, many and, for expanded clones, a class.

TGTGCCAGCAGTGAAGTCCCAGGGGAGAACTATGGCTACACCTTC	CASSEVPGENYGYTF	-	TRBJ1-2	-	TRBV6-1
TGTGCCAGCAGTGATGCGGGTTCCGGGGCCAACGTCCTGACTTTC	CASSDAGSGANVLTF	-	TRBJ2-6	-	TRBV6-1
TGTGCCAGCAGTGAGGACAGGCCCAGCTATGGCTACACCTTC	CASSEDRPSYGYTF	-	TRBJ1-2	TRBD1	TRBV2
TGTGCCAGCAGTTTGGCACCATACTATGGCTACACCTTC	CASSLAPYYGYTF	once	TRBJ1-2	-	TRBV12-3/TRBV12-4
TGCGCCAGCAGCCAAGACAGGGGTACAGATACGCAGTATTTT	CASSQDRGTDTQYF	-	TRBJ2-3	-	TRBV4-1
TGTGCCACCAGTGAGGCCCGGACAGCTAACTATGGCTACACCTTC	CATSEARTANYGYTF	once	TRBJ1-2	-	TRBV24-1
TGTGCCAGCAGCTTAGGCCCGGGTTTGGCCACTGAAGCTTTCTTT	CASSLGPGLATEAFF	-	TRBJ1-1	-	TRBV11-2
TGTGCCACCAGGACACAGGGGGCAGATACGCAGTATTTT	CATRTQGADTQYF	-	TRBJ2-3	TRBD1	TRBV24-1
TGTGCCAGCAGGAGGAGTACCGGGGAGCTGTTTTTT	CASRRSTGELFF	-	TRBJ2-2	-	TRBV7-2
TGTGCCAGCAGTGAAGGGACAGGACACACAGATACGCAGTATTTT	CASSEGTGHTDTQYF	-	TRBJ2-3	TRBD1	TRBV6-1
TGTGCCAGCGAGGGAGGGCAGGGGGCTTACAATGAGCAGTTCTTC	CASEGGQGAYNEQFF	many	TRBJ2-1	-	TRBV3-1/TRBV3-2
TGTGCCAGCAGCCAAGAAGGTGGGCAGCAAAGGGAGCAGTACTTC	CASSQEGGQQREQYF	-	TRBJ2-7	-	TRBV3-1/TRBV3-2
TGTGCCAGCAGCTTTGGGACTGTGATTGAAGCTTTCTTT	CASSFGTVIEAFF	-	TRBJ1-1	-	TRBV7-8
TGTGCCAGCAGTTACGGCTCGTCCTATGGCTACACCTTC	CASSYGSSYGYTF	-	TRBJ1-2	-	TRBV6-2/TRBV6-3
TGTGCCAGTAGGGAGCAAGGGGATGGTGGCATCTACGAGCAGTACTTC	CASREQGDGGIYEQYF	-	TRBJ2-7	-	TRBV19
TGTGCCAGCAGCAAGAGACAGAATCAGCCCCAGCATTTT	CASSKRQNQPQHF	-	TRBJ1-5	-	TRBV7-2
TGTGCCAGCAGCGCCCGGACAGGGGCCTATGGCTACACCTTC	CASSARTGAYGYTF	-	TRBJ1-2	TRBD1	TRBV7-2
TGTGCCACCAGCAGGGGCGGGACAGACTATGGCTACACCTTC	CATSRGGTDYGYTF	-	TRBJ1-2	TRBD1	TRBV15
TGTGCCAGCAGAACTAGCGGGAGGGCCATCAACGAGCAGTACTTC	CASRTSGRAINEQYF	-	TRBJ2-7	TRBD2	TRBV2
TGTGCCAGCAGTCCGGACAGGGGGACCCAGTACTTC	CASSPDRGTQYF	-	TRBJ2-5	TRBD1	TRBV12-3/TRBV12-4
TGCGCCAGCAGCTTGTCGTCACCACACGCAAATGAAAAACTGTTTTTT	CASSLSSPHANEKLFF	-	TRBJ1-4	-	TRBV5-1
TGTGCCAGCAGCGTAGGTAACATAGCCACTGAAGCTTTCTTT	CASSVGNIATEAFF	-	TRBJ1-1	-	TRBV9
TGTGCCAGCAGTACCCGGGACAGGGCTGAGGTGCAGTACTTC	CASSTRDRAEVQYF	-	TRBJ2-7	TRBD1	TRBV6-5
TGTGCCAGCAGCCAAGAGGCACAGAACACCGGGGAGCTGTTTTTT	CASSQEAQNTGELFF	-	TRBJ2-2	-	TRBV4-2
TGTGCCAGTAGTGGGAGGACAGGGGACTATGGCTACACCTTC	CASSGRTGDYGYTF	-	TRBJ1-2	TRBD1	TRBV19